Following are 20 T cell receptor beta chains from one sample sequenced in a study of neurological immune-mediated disorders (dated 2019 in TCRdb). Library construction relied on 5' RACE. The data were produced on an Illumina HiSeq 2500. TCRdb reanalyzed the raw reads on its own, using fastp at Q25 for trimming and MiXCR for clone calling, and kept in-frame beta chains. Identical CDR3 proteins give one entry, which carries the most common genes and DNA. The sample profile shows approximately 89,000 distinct CDR3 sequences; less than 15% of them were found once. The ten most abundant clones make up roughly 5% of the sample. The intended sense of this specimen's time point label: longitudinal time-point 2. Sequencing input: PBMCs. Every receptor here comes from a female donor with HTLV-1-associated myelopathy (HAM/TSP).

This clonotype was seen only a few times. The V and J genes are TRBV7-2 and TRBJ2-2; D ambiguous. Germline CDR1 reads SGHTA; CDR2 reads FQGNSA. The length of the CDR3 is 17 residues. Trimming removed 3 bases at V and 1 base at J, with 15 bases between. This CDR3 reads CASSFRPTLWNTGELFF. In DNA form, the CDR3 reads TGTGCCAGCAGCTTCAGGCCCACCTTGTGGAACACCGGGGAGCTGTTTTTT.

This clonotype appeared many times. V gene TRBV20-1 combines with J gene TRBJ2-3, with TRBD2 matching 11 bases. The V segment lost 4 bases and the J segment 2 bases; nucleotides outside the gene matches: 2. The CDR3 consists of 14 residues. Per germline, CDR1 DFQATT and CDR2 SNEGSKA (reference sequence). CDR3 amino acids: CSANSGGATDTQYF. The CDR3 DNA reads TGCAGTGCTAATAGCGGGGGGGCCACAGATACGCAGTATTTT.

Concerning this clonotype: This may be a read error: a much more frequent sequence differs by one nucleotide. The CDR3 spells CASSERDMGRDEQFF. The CDR3 coding sequence is TGTGCCAGCAGTGAAAGGGACATGGGGCGCGATGAGCAGTTCTTC. J is TRBJ2-1 and V is TRBV6-1; D is perhaps TRBD1 (6 bases). The germline V and J ends were trimmed by 2 bases and 8 bases, with 16 bases remaining between them. The CDR3 loop spans 15 amino acids. Germline CDR1 is MNHNS and CDR2 is SASEGT.

The chain carries TRBV25-1 and TRBJ1-2; unclear D gene. The CDR3 runs to 13 residues. Germline V lookup: CDR1 MGHDK, CDR2 SYGVNS. V lost 4 bases to trimming and J lost 4 bases, with 10 bases between them. The DNA of the CDR3 is TGTGCCAGCAGTGTTTCCGGGGTCTATGGCTACACCTTC. It specifies CASSVSGVYGYTF.

This clonotype came up many times. The V and J genes are TRBV20-1 and TRBJ2-7; D unresolved. The V gene lost 0 bases and the J gene lost 1 base, with 13 bases spanning the gap. CDR3 length: 15 amino acids. Germline V CDR1 and CDR2: DFQATT, SNEGSKA (reference sequence). The CDR3 loop is CSARDIDKLSYEQYF. DNA of the CDR3: TGCAGTGCTAGAGATATCGATAAATTATCCTACGAGCAGTACTTC.

This clonotype was counted ten times or more. This chain connects TRBV5-1 to TRBJ2-1; TRBD1 matches 7 bases. This CDR3 has 15 residues. Trimming took 4 bases from V and 6 from J; bases not matched to a gene: 10. Germline assignment: CDR1 SGHRS and CDR2 YFSETQ. The CDR3 here is CASSTGTASANEQFF. The CDR3 nucleotides read TGCGCCAGCAGCACCGGGACAGCGTCAGCCAATGAGCAGTTCTTC.

The rearrangement uses TRBV4-2 and TRBJ2-7; D not certain. Trimming cost V 4 bases and J 3 bases, with 13 bases left between them. CDR1 and CDR2 (germline): LGHNA, YNFKEQ. The CDR3 runs 14 residues. CDR3 nucleotide sequence: TGTGCCAGCAGCCCCACGCTCCACTTCTACGAGCAGTACTTC. Amino acids: CASSPTLHFYEQYF.

Ten or more counts support this clonotype. The chain has TRBV7-8 and TRBJ2-7, with no clear D. The CDR3 is 13 residues long. The germline V and J ends were trimmed by 5 bases and 3 bases, with 11 bases remaining between them. The V gene's germline CDR1 is SGHVS and CDR2 FQNEAQ. CDR3 amino acids: CASSRPPNYEQYF. CDR3 in DNA: TGTGCCAGCAGCCGTCCGCCTAACTACGAGCAGTACTTC. Complete variable domain (other parts from reference TRBV7-8 and TRBJ2-7): GAGVSQSPRYKVAKRGQDVALRCDPISGHVSLFWYQQALGQGPEFLTYFQNEAQLDKSGLPSDRFFAERPEGSVSTLKIQRTQQEDSAVYLCASSRPPNYEQYFGPGTRLTVT.

This clonotype has a handful of counts. The chain uses TRBV12-3 or TRBV12-4 and TRBJ1-5; D perhaps matches TRBD1 (5 bases). Trimming shortened V by 5 bases and J by 3 bases, and 17 bases separated the two germline ends. CDR3 length equals 16 residues. CDR3 region: CASSPMGGYNNQPQHF. The CDR3, as DNA: TGTGCCAGCAGTCCCATGGGGGGTTATAACAATCAGCCCCAGCATTTT.

This clonotype has ten or more counts. The gene calls are TRBV7-4 and TRBJ1-6; 8 bases match TRBD1. This CDR3 spans 18 amino acids. The germline CDR1 and CDR2 sequences are SGHVT and SQSDAQ. V lost 5 bases and J lost 3; bases outside the gene matches: 12. Written as DNA, the CDR3 is TGTGCCAGCAGCCCTCCCTACAGGGGGGGTGGCTATAATTCACCCCTCCACTTT. This gives the protein CASSPPYRGGGYNSPLHF.

Remarks on this clonotype: This clone may be a read error of a much larger clone one base away. DNA for the CDR3: TGCGCCAGCAGCTTGGGGGCAGCAGATACGCAGTATTTT. Its translation: CASSLGAADTQYF. V is TRBV5-1 and J is TRBJ2-3; D remains ambiguous. The germline gives CDR1 SGHRS, CDR2 YFSETQ. The CDR3 totals 13 residues. V lost 0 bases, J lost 4 bases, and 6 bases lay in between.

In this sample, this clonotype turned up many times. The rearrangement uses TRBV5-1 and TRBJ2-7; TRBD1 is a possible D gene (6 bases). Germline V gene sequence: CDR1 SGHRS, CDR2 YFSETQ. This CDR3 is 17 amino acids long. Between the trimmed V and J ends, which lost 0 bases and 1 base, there was a span of 17 bases. CDR3 nucleotides: TGCGCCAGCAGCTTGGTTCCAGGGGTAGCCTCATCCTACGAGCAGTACTTC. As protein: CASSLVPGVASSYEQYF.

This clonotype was observed at least ten times. CDR3 coding DNA: TGTGCCAGCAGCCAAAGAGCGACATCCAGGGGGTCTGGGGCCAACGTCCTGACTTTC. Amino acid sequence: CASSQRATSRGSGANVLTF. The chain links TRBV3-1 to TRBJ2-6, with TRBD1 matching over 7 bases. This CDR3 contains 19 residues. The germline gives CDR1 LGHDT, CDR2 YNNKEL (reference sequence). With V trimmed by 2 bases and J by 1 base, 11 bases remained unmatched.

The chain combines TRBV10-3 with TRBJ2-7; D possibly corresponds to TRBD1 (5 bases). The CDR3 totals 13 residues. The V gene's germline CDR1 is ENHRY and CDR2 SYGVKD. CDR3 amino acids: CVIAATDSYEQYF. The CDR3, as DNA: TGTGTCATTGCCGCGACAGACTCCTACGAGCAGTACTTC.

This clonotype was counted at least ten times. This chain joins TRBV7-9 and TRBJ2-3; maybe TRBD1 (6 bases). CDR3 length: 12 amino acids. The germline V and J ends were trimmed by 6 bases and 6 bases, with 10 bases remaining between them. Germline V gene data show CDR1 as SEHNR and CDR2 as FQNEAQ (reference sequence). In nucleotides, the CDR3 is TGTGCCAGCAGTTACCAGGGGGATACGCAGTATTTT. Translated, it gives CASSYQGDTQYF.

This clonotype was counted many times. The rearrangement links TRBV14 to TRBJ2-6, with a possible D match to TRBD1 (5 bases). V was cut by 5 bases and J by 0 bases, with 11 bases left in between. This CDR3 region has 16 residues. Germline CDR1 reads SGHDN; CDR2 reads FVKESK. CDR3 sequence reads: CASSSRVSSGANVLTF. The CDR3 DNA sequence: TGTGCCAGCAGCAGCAGGGTTAGCTCTGGGGCCAACGTCCTGACTTTC.

The table lists this clonotype with many counts. V gene TRBV7-9 combines with J gene TRBJ2-3, with unresolved D. V dropped 6 bases and J dropped 0 bases, with 10 bases sitting between them. The CDR3 has 14 residues. Germline V CDR1 and CDR2: SEHNR, FQNEAQ (reference sequence). The CDR3 bases are TGTGCCAGCAGAGGGTCCTATAGCACAGATACGCAGTATTTT. Translating gives CASRGSYSTDTQYF.

This clonotype was observed at least ten times. This chain's CDR3 is CASSVGGGLQTQYF. The CDR3, as DNA: TGTGCCAGCAGCGTCGGAGGGGGGCTTCAAACGCAGTATTTT. The chain recombines TRBV9 with TRBJ2-3; D is tentatively TRBD1 or TRBD2 (6 bases each). The germline V gene has CDR1 SGDLS and CDR2 YYNGEE. This CDR3 region has 14 residues. V gave up 2 bases and J gave up 9 bases, with 16 bases separating them.

This clonotype was picked up many times. The chain has TRBV24-1 and TRBJ2-5; D might be TRBD1 (6 bases). Germline values: CDR1 KGHDR, CDR2 SFDVKD. Between the trimmed V and J ends, which lost 8 bases and 5 bases, there was a span of 14 bases. This CDR3 is built from 13 residues. The CDR3, as DNA: TGTGCCACCAAACCGGCAGGGGCGGAGACCCAGTACTTC. This gives the protein CATKPAGAETQYF.

This clonotype was seen repeatedly, ten times or more. J is TRBJ2-7 and V is TRBV6-1, with no clear D. The CDR3 has 12 residues. The ends were cut back, 6 bases at V and 2 bases at J, with 8 bases in the middle. Germline CDR1 and CDR2: MNHNS and SASEGT. Here the CDR3 reads CASSTATYEQYF. The CDR3 DNA reads as TGTGCCAGCAGCACAGCAACCTACGAGCAGTACTTC.